This T cell receptor (beta chain) was retrieved from a study of T cells in tumors after PD-1 blockade. Whole-study findings and limits: Peripheral recruitment is suggested, as some novel exhausted tumor clones were in pre-treatment blood. Expanded exhausted CD8+ clones after therapy were mostly novel clonotypes.

Trimming pared 7 bases from V and 3 bases from J, leaving 12 bases between. The germline CDR1 and CDR2 sequences are MDHEN and SYDVKM. CDR3 size: 13 residues. Concerning this clone itself: What it binds is not known.

The assay was immunoSEQ multiplex PCR, and TCRdb's table has in-frame clones only and misses some. In the table there are around 14,000 clones, around 70% of which are singletons. The rearrangement links TRBV28 to TRBJ1-2; no firm D call. The material was tumor tissue, obtained after anti-PD-1 treatment. The TCR comes from a human donor with cutaneous squamous cell carcinoma. The CDR3 here is CASTLVRDYGYTF. DNA of the CDR3: TGTGCCAGCACCCTAGTCAGAGACTATGGCTACACCTTC.